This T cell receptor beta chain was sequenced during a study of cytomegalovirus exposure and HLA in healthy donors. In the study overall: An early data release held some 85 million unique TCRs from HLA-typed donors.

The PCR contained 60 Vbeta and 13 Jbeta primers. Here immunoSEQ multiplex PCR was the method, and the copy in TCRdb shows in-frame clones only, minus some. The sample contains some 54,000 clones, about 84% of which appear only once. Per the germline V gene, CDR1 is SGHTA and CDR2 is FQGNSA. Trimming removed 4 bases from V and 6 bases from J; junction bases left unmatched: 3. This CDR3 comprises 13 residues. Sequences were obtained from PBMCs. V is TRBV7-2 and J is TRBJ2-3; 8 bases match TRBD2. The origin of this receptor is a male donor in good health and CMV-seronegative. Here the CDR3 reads CASSSRTSDTQYF. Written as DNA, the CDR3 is TGTGCCAGCAGCTCCCGGACTAGCGATACGCAGTATTTT.